These T cell receptor beta chains were read from a single sample in a study of cytomegalovirus exposure and HLA in healthy donors. TCRdb keeps only in-frame clones here, not all; method: immunoSEQ multiplex PCR. The sample holds approximately 44,000 clones, around 90% seen once. The specimen was PBMCs. The receptors were gathered from a woman aged 40 to 50 in good health and CMV-seropositive. CDR3s include the opening cysteine and the closing phenylalanine or tryptophan. A D gene is named only where the DNA matches it firmly. Rows give clone size only sometimes, using once, few, many, or a class for an expanded clone.

>15|TRBV19|TRBD1|-|TRBJ1-5
CASSEKGQNNQPQHF
TGTGCCAGTAGTGAAAAGGGACAGAATAATCAGCCCCAGCATTTT
>15|TRBV6-1|TRBD1|-|TRBJ1-3
CASSVGTGLGNTIYF
TGTGCCAGCAGTGTCGGGACAGGGTTAGGAAACACCATATATTTT
>14|TRBV6-5|TRBD1|few|TRBJ2-1
CASSRRDRAGEQFF
TGTGCCAGCAGTCGAAGGGACAGGGCGGGTGAGCAGTTCTTC
>14|TRBV28|TRBD2|-|TRBJ2-7
CASKLAGVTYEQYF
TGTGCCAGCAAACTAGCGGGAGTTACCTACGAGCAGTACTTC
>14|TRBV5-4|-|few|TRBJ1-2
CASSVVPGFYGYTF
TGTGCCAGCAGCGTGGTACCAGGATTTTATGGCTACACCTTC
>14|TRBV5-5|-|-|TRBJ1-4
CASSLGPSNEKLFF
TGTGCCAGCAGCTTGGGCCCGAGTAATGAAAAACTGTTTTTT
>15|TRBV6-6|-|-|TRBJ2-1
CASSYEGVRGNEQFF
TGTGCCAGCAGTTACGAAGGAGTCCGGGGTAATGAGCAGTTCTTC
>13|TRBV11-1|-|-|TRBJ1-2
CASSFSANYGYTF
TGTGCCAGCAGCTTTTCAGCTAACTATGGCTACACCTTC
>18|TRBV7-2|-|-|TRBJ2-1
CASSFPSIGLSSYNEQFF
TGTGCCAGCAGCTTCCCTAGCATAGGGTTAAGCTCCTACAATGAGCAGTTCTTC
>16|TRBV5-1|TRBD1|once|TRBJ2-1
CASSLTDRELNNEQFF
TGCGCCAGCAGCTTGACGGACAGGGAACTTAACAATGAGCAGTTCTTC
>13|TRBV12-5|-|few|TRBJ1-2
CASGLVRDYGYTF
TGTGCTAGTGGTTTGGTCCGAGACTATGGCTACACCTTC
>14|TRBV7-2|-|-|TRBJ2-1
CATLLGGAVDEQFF
TGTGCCACCCTACTGGGGGGGGCAGTAGATGAGCAGTTCTTC
>13|TRBV5-4|-|-|TRBJ1-6
CASSLDSNSPLHF
TGTGCCAGCAGCTTGGACAGTAATTCACCCCTCCACTTT
>15|TRBV27|-|-|TRBJ2-3
CASSLVQRNTDTQYF
TGTGCCAGCAGTTTGGTACAGAGAAACACAGATACGCAGTATTTT
>15|TRBV11-2|TRBD2|-|TRBJ2-1
CASSLYGGGYDEQFF
TGTGCCAGCAGCTTATATGGGGGGGGTTACGACGAGCAGTTCTTC
>17|TRBV2|TRBD1|-|TRBJ1-5
CASSVSRGQGTAQPQHF
TGTGCCAGCAGTGTATCAAGGGGACAGGGGACCGCCCAGCCCCAGCATTTT
>15|TRBV6-5|-|-|TRBJ1-6
CASKRGQLTDSPLHF
TGTGCCAGCAAACGCGGACAGCTCACGGATTCACCCCTCCACTTT